This TCR beta chain came from a study of somatic mutations in cytotoxic T cells in rheumatoid arthritis. Findings and limits, study-wide: The antigen targets of the expanded CD8+ clones were unknown. For about an eighth of the roughly 60 patients, a single CD8+ clone accounted for more than 20% of CD8+ cells. With advancing age, CD8+ clonality climbed in rheumatoid arthritis patients but did not rise in healthy controls.

Unmatched junction bases numbered 10, after V lost 7 bases and J lost 5 bases. Germline CDR1 reads SNHLY; CDR2 reads FYNNEI. CDR3 length: 14 amino acids. Repertoires were generated with immunoSEQ multiplex PCR, while TCRdb's copy carries only in-frame clones and drops some. In the table there are tens of thousands of clones, around 86% of which are singletons. As for this clone: Its antigen is unknown.

This TCR derives from an adult with rheumatoid arthritis. The sequenced material came from CD8+ T cells sorted from blood. The gene calls are TRBV2 and TRBJ2-7; 8 nucleotides align to TRBD1. CDR3 amino acids: CASTSWTGINEQYF. CDR3 nucleotide sequence: TGTGCCAGCACCTCCTGGACAGGGATCAACGAGCAGTACTTC.